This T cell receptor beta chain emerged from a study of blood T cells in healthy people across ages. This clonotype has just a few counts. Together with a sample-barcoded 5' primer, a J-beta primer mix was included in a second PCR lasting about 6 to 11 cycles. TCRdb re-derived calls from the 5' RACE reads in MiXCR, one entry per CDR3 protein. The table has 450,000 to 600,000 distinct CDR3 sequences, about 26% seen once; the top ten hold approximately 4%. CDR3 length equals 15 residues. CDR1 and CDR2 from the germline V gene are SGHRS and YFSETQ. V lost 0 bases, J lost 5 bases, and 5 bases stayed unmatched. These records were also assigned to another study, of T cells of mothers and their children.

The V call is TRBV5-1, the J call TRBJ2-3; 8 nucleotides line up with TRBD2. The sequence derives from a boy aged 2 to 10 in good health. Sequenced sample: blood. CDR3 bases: TGCGCCAGCAGCTTGGAGGTAGCGGGGCGAGATACGCAGTATTTT. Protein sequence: CASSLEVAGRDTQYF. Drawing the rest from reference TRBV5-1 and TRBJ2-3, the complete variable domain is KAGVTQTPRYLIKTRGQQVTLSCSPISGHRSVSWYQQTPGQGLQFLFEYFSETQRNKGNFPGRFSGRQFSNSRSEMNVSTLELGDSALYLCASSLEVAGRDTQYFGPGTRLTVL.